The 23 T cell receptor beta chains below were found in one sample sequenced in a study of blood T cell repertoires in COVID-19. Sequencing was performed with immunoSEQ multiplex PCR; in TCRdb, only in-frame clones are kept and a portion is missing. The top ten clones hold approximately 3% of a sample with 150,000 to 200,000 clones, 65% to 85% of them seen once. Sequenced input: PBMCs or T cells enriched from blood (not recorded which). The source is a woman in her thirties who had been exposed to COVID-19.

The genes are TRBV9 and TRBJ2-1, with 8 bases aligning to TRBD2. This CDR3 contains 16 residues. Per the germline V gene, CDR1 is SGDLS and CDR2 is YYNGEE. Trimming cost V 0 bases and J 3 bases; bases outside gene matches: 5. CDR3 nucleotide sequence: TGTGCCAGCAGCGTAGATGGCGGGGGGCTCTACAATGAGCAGTTCTTC. Translated: CASSVDGGGLYNEQFF.

This chain connects TRBV23-1 to TRBJ1-4; perhaps TRBD1 as D (5 bases). TRBV23-1 is reported as an ORF; its role is uncertain. The ends were cut back, 7 bases at V and 5 bases at J, with 17 bases in the middle. The CDR3 contains 15 residues. In nucleotides, the CDR3 is TGCGCCAGCAAAGTTGGCAGGGCGGGGAATGAAAAACTGTTTTTT. As protein: CASKVGRAGNEKLFF.

CDR3 amino acids: CASSPVWRGASMQYF. The DNA for the CDR3 is TGTGCCAGCAGCCCCGTCTGGCGGGGGGCCTCTATGCAGTATTTT. The chain is built from TRBV7-8 and TRBJ2-3; 8 bases align to TRBD2. The length of the CDR3 is 15 residues. The germline V gene has CDR1 SGHVS and CDR2 FQNEAQ. The V and J ends lost 5 bases and 11 bases, in that order; junction bases with no gene match: 15.

This clone was recorded a few times. This chain uses TRBV5-6 with TRBJ2-3; 8 bases line up with TRBD1. Trimming took 0 bases from V and 4 from J; bases not matched to a gene: 4. The CDR3 runs 15 residues. Germline lookup yields CDR1 SGHDT and CDR2 YYEEEE. CDR3 loop: CASSLGQGIADTQYF. In DNA, the CDR3 is TGTGCCAGCAGCTTGGGACAGGGGATCGCAGATACGCAGTATTTT.

A few counts support this clone. The chain carries TRBV9 and TRBJ1-2, with a weak D call TRBD1 (6 bases). Germline values: CDR1 SGDLS, CDR2 YYNGEE. The CDR3 runs 13 residues. V was cut by 0 bases and J by 7 bases, with 10 bases left in between. The CDR3, as DNA: TGTGCCAGCAGCGTAGTGGCAGGGGCTGGCTACACCTTC. Residues: CASSVVAGAGYTF.

V is TRBV7-8 and J is TRBJ1-1; 7 bases fit TRBD1. CDR1 and CDR2 from the germline V gene are SGHVS and FQNEAQ. This CDR3 comprises 14 residues. The V gene end was trimmed by 0 bases and the J gene end by 6 bases; junction bases not matched to a gene: 4. The CDR3 is CASSLAFGTAEAFF. Written as DNA, the CDR3 is TGTGCCAGCAGCTTAGCCTTTGGGACAGCTGAAGCTTTCTTT.

This clone has just a few counts. V and J are TRBV6-5 and TRBJ1-1; the D is unclear. This CDR3 spans 13 amino acids. V lost 7 bases and J lost 1, with 10 bases in between. The V gene's germline CDR1 is MNHEY and CDR2 SVGAGI. The CDR3: CASTPGGNTEAFF. For the CDR3, the DNA is TGTGCCAGCACCCCTGGAGGGAACACTGAAGCTTTCTTT.

This chain links TRBV3-1 (or the pseudogene TRBV3-2) with TRBJ2-1, with 8 bases aligning to TRBD2. The trim removed 4 bases at V and 3 bases at J, leaving 5 bases unmatched. The CDR3 is 15 amino acids. Germline CDR1 reads LGHDT; CDR2 reads YNNKEL (reference sequence). The CDR3: CASSPTSGVYNEQFF. In nucleotides, the CDR3 is TGTGCCAGCAGCCCAACTAGCGGCGTCTACAATGAGCAGTTCTTC.

The rearrangement links TRBV7-6 to TRBJ2-5; 11 bases agree with TRBD2. The germline gives CDR1 SGHVS, CDR2 FNYEAQ. The CDR3 has 15 amino acids. The junction had 6 bases not matched to a gene; V was cut back by 5 bases and J by 4 bases. The CDR3 nucleotides read TGTGCCAGCAGCGTAATAGCGGGGGGGGGAGAGACCCAGTACTTC. It encodes CASSVIAGGGETQYF.

This chain links TRBV28 with TRBJ2-2, with 7 nucleotides matching TRBD1. Losses at the gene ends were 4 bases for V and 3 bases for J; bases not matched to a gene: 2. Looked up from germline, CDR1 is MDHEN and CDR2 is SYDVKM. There are 14 residues in the CDR3. The DNA of the CDR3 is TGTGCCAGCAGTTCCACAGGGGACACCGGGGAGCTGTTTTTT. This gives the protein CASSSTGDTGELFF.

This chain links TRBV5-6 with TRBJ1-1; a possible D gene is TRBD1 (5 bases). The CDR3 consists of 15 residues. CDR1 SGHDT and CDR2 YYEEEE come from the germline V gene. V lost 3 bases and J lost 0, with 12 bases in between. The CDR3 DNA is TGTGCCAGCAGCTACAGCAGGGACTTGAACACTGAAGCTTTCTTT. Protein sequence: CASSYSRDLNTEAFF.

J is TRBJ1-4 and V is TRBV10-1, with 11 bases fitting TRBD1. The germline gives CDR1 WNHNN, CDR2 SYGVQD (reference sequence). V lost 0 bases to trimming and J lost 7 bases; unmatched junction nucleotides: 7. This CDR3 has 17 amino acids. CDR3 in DNA: TGCGCCAGCAGTGAGTCGAGGACAGGGGGCGCCGTTGAAAAACTGTTTTTT. Its protein is CASSESRTGGAVEKLFF.

V usage is TRBV4-1 and J usage is TRBJ1-3; perhaps TRBD1 as D (5 bases). Germline V gives CDR1 MGHRA, CDR2 YSYEKL. The CDR3 extends over 17 amino acids. Trimming stripped 3 bases from V and 0 bases from J, with 15 bases between. CDR3 bases: TGCGCCAGCAGCCACATCCGGGGGACTCGCTCTGGAAACACCATATATTTT. This gives the protein CASSHIRGTRSGNTIYF.

The chain is built from TRBV27 and TRBJ1-4; D is possibly TRBD1 (6 bases). V was trimmed by 2 bases and J by 8 bases, leaving 18 bases between them. This CDR3 has 16 amino acids. Germline CDR1 reads MNHEY; CDR2 reads SMNVEV (reference sequence). The CDR3 DNA reads TGTGCCAGCAGTTTAAGCGGGGGCGCCCCGTGGGAAAAACTGTTTTTT. Translation gives CASSLSGGAPWEKLFF. The entire variable domain, with the rest obtained from reference TRBV27 and TRBJ1-4, is as follows: EAQVTQNPRYLITVTGKKLTVTCSQNMNHEYMSWYRQDPGLGLRQIYYSMNVEVTDKGDVPEGYKVSRKEKRNFPLILESPSPNQTSLYFCASSLSGGAPWEKLFFGSGTQLSVL.

This rearrangement joins TRBV9 to TRBJ2-4; D might be TRBD2 (6 bases). Germline CDR1 SGDLS, CDR2 YYNGEE. Between the trimmed V and J ends, which lost 2 bases and 7 bases, there was a span of 16 bases. The CDR3 totals 15 residues. Here the CDR3 reads CASSVSGTPTNIQYF. CDR3 coding DNA: TGTGCCAGCAGCGTCTCCGGGACTCCCACGAACATTCAGTACTTC.

This sequence joins TRBV2 and TRBJ1-1; 7 bases are a match to TRBD1. CDR1 and CDR2 from the germline V gene are SNHLY and FYNNEI. The CDR3 is 13 residues long. Trimming cost V 6 bases and J 4 bases; bases outside gene matches: 5. The CDR3 bases are TGTGCCAGCAGGGGGCAGGGGGGCACTGAAGCTTTCTTT. It is translated as CASRGQGGTEAFF.

The genes are TRBV25-1 and TRBJ2-7; 13 bases align to TRBD2. The germline CDR1 and CDR2 sequences are MGHDK and SYGVNS. This CDR3 is 15 amino acids long. Trimming cost V 6 bases and J 2 bases; bases outside gene matches: 4. The CDR3 DNA is TGTGCCAGCAGCCCGGGACTAGCGGGGACCTACGAGCAGTACTTC. It specifies CASSPGLAGTYEQYF.

This sequence joins TRBV7-2 and TRBJ1-6; D perhaps matches TRBD1 (6 bases). The CDR3 spans 16 residues. Germline V lookup: CDR1 SGHTA, CDR2 FQGNSA. V lost 4 bases, J lost 5 bases, and 15 bases lay in between. CDR3 sequence reads: CASSSKATGHNSPLHF. DNA for the CDR3: TGTGCCAGCAGCTCTAAGGCAACAGGGCATAATTCACCCCTCCACTTT.

The genes are TRBV24-1 and TRBJ2-2; 8 bases are a match to TRBD1. Losses at the gene ends were 2 bases for V and 4 bases for J; bases not matched to a gene: 2. Looked up from germline, CDR1 is KGHDR and CDR2 is SFDVKD. This CDR3 spans 15 amino acids. The CDR3 coding sequence is TGTGCCACCAGTGATTCCAGGGGGCTCACCGGGGAGCTGTTTTTT. This sequence encodes CATSDSRGLTGELFF.

V usage is TRBV19 and J usage is TRBJ1-4, with D perhaps matching TRBD1 (6 bases). Germline CDR1 LNHDA, CDR2 SQIVND (reference sequence). The V and J ends lost 3 bases and 4 bases respectively, with 9 bases between them. The CDR3 spans 14 residues. For the CDR3, the DNA is TGTGCCAGTAGTATGGACAGTAATAATGAAAAACTGTTTTTT. It codes for CASSMDSNNEKLFF.

This chain uses TRBV29-1 with TRBJ1-4, with a possible D match to TRBD1 (5 bases). V lost 7 bases and J 6 bases, leaving 12 bases between the germline ends. The CDR3 has 12 residues. Germline V lookup: CDR1 SQVTM, CDR2 ANQGSEA. The CDR3 protein is CSAREVDEKLFF. CDR3 sequence (DNA): TGCAGCGCCAGGGAAGTAGATGAAAAACTGTTTTTT.

The chain carries TRBV2 and TRBJ2-7; 9 bases line up with TRBD2. The V gene's germline CDR1 is SNHLY and CDR2 FYNNEI. This CDR3 contains 13 residues. V was clipped by 8 bases and J by 0 bases; unmatched bases: 2. CDR3 DNA sequence: TGTGCCAGCGGCGGGGGGGCCTCCTACGAGCAGTACTTC. This sequence encodes CASGGGASYEQYF.

CDR3 sequence: CASSLGDSNQPQHF. The CDR3, as DNA: TGTGCCAGCTCCCTAGGAGATAGCAATCAGCCCCAGCATTTT. J is TRBJ1-5 and V is TRBV18, with D unclear. The V gene lost 6 bases and the J gene lost 0 bases, with 9 bases spanning the gap. There are 14 residues in the CDR3. The germline gives CDR1 KGHSH, CDR2 LQKENI.